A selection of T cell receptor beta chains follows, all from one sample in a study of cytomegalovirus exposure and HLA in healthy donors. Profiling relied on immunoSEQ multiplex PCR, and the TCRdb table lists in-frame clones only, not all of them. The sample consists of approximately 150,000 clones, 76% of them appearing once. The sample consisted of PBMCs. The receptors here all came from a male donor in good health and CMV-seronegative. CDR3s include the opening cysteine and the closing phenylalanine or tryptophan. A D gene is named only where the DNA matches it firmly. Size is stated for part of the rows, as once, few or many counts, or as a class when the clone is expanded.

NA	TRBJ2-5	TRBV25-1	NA	CASSDAGPGQETQYF	TGTGCCAGCAGTGACGCGGGGCCCGGCCAAGAGACCCAGTACTTC
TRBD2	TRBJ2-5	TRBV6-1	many	CASSELAGGQETQYF	TGTGCCAGCAGTGAACTAGCGGGGGGGCAAGAGACCCAGTACTTC
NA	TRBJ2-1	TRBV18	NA	CASSTRTDNEQFF	TGTGCCAGCTCAACTAGGACGGACAATGAGCAGTTCTTC
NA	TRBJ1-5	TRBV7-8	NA	CASSLATVNQPQHF	TGTGCCAGCAGCTTAGCGACAGTCAATCAGCCCCAGCATTTT
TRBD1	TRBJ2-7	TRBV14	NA	CASSRPGQGPYEQYF	TGTGCCAGCAGCCGCCCGGGACAGGGGCCATACGAGCAGTACTTC
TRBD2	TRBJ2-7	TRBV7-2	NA	CASSLIVPGGFHEQYF	TGTGCCAGCAGCTTAATTGTGCCGGGAGGGTTCCACGAGCAGTACTTC
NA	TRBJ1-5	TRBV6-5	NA	CASSRGVNSNQPQHF	TGTGCCAGCAGCCGGGGTGTGAATAGCAATCAGCCCCAGCATTTT
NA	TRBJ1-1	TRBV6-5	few	CASSYPRGGNTEAFF	TGTGCCAGCAGTTACCCGAGGGGAGGGAACACTGAAGCTTTCTTT
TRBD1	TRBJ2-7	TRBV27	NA	CASSDPGGYEQYF	TGTGCCAGCTCGGACCCAGGGGGTTACGAGCAGTACTTC
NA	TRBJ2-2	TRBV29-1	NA	CSVEWTALGTGELFF	TGCAGCGTTGAGTGGACAGCCCTGGGCACCGGGGAGCTGTTTTTT
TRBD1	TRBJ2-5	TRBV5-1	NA	CASSWASGQGAGETQYF	TGCGCCAGCAGCTGGGCGAGCGGACAGGGGGCCGGGGAGACCCAGTACTTC
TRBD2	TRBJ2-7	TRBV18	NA	CASSPLAGSGEEQYF	TGTGCCAGCTCACCTTTAGCGGGATCAGGAGAAGAGCAGTACTTC